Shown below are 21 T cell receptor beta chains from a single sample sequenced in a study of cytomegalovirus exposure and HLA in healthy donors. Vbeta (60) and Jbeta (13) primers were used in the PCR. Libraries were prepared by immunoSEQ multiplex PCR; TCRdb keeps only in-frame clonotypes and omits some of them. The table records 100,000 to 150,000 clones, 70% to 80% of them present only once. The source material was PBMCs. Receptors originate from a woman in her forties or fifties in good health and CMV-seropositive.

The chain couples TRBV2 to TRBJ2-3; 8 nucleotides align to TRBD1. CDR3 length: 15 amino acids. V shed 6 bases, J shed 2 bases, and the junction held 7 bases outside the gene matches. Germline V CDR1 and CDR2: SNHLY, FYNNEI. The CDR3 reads CASSPGGFLTDTQYF. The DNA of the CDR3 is TGTGCCAGCAGCCCAGGGGGCTTCCTCACAGATACGCAGTATTTT.

This CDR3 is CASRDGQGRNQPQHF. The CDR3 DNA reads as TGTGCCAGCAGGGACGGACAGGGACGAAATCAGCCCCAGCATTTT. The chain couples TRBV6-5 to TRBJ1-5; 8 nucleotides line up with TRBD1. CDR3 length: 15 amino acids. The V gene's germline CDR1 is MNHEY and CDR2 SVGAGI. The V and J ends lost 6 bases and 4 bases, in that order; junction bases with no gene match: 8.

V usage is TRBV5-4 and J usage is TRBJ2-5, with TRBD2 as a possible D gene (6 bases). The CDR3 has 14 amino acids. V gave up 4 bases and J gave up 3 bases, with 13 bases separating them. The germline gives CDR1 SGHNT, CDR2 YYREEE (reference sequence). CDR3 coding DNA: TGTGCCAGCAGCCAACCGGGACTTAAAGAGACCCAGTACTTC. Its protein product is CASSQPGLKETQYF.

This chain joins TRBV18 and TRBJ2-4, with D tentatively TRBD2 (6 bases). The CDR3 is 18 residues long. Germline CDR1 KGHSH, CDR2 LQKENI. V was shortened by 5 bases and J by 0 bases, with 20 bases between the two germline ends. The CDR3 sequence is CASSKSAGNNLAKNIQYF. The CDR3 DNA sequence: TGTGCCAGCTCAAAGTCAGCGGGTAATAATCTAGCCAAAAACATTCAGTACTTC.

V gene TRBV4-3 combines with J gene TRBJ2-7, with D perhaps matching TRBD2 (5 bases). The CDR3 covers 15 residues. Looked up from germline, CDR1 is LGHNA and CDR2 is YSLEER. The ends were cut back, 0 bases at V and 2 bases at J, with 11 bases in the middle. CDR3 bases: TGCGCCAGCAGCCAAGAAGAGGGCGAGCCCTACGAGCAGTACTTC. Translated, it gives CASSQEEGEPYEQYF.

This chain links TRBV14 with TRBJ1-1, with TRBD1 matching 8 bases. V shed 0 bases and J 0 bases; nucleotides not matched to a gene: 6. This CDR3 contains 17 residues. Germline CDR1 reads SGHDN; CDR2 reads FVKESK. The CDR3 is CASSQDSGGEVNTEAFF. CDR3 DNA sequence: TGTGCCAGCAGCCAAGATTCAGGGGGCGAGGTGAACACTGAAGCTTTCTTT. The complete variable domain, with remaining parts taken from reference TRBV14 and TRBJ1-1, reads EAGVTQFPSHSVIEKGQTVTLRCDPISGHDNLYWYRRVMGKEIKFLLHFVKESKQDESGMPNNRFLAERTGGTYSTLKVQPAELEDSGVYFCASSQDSGGEVNTEAFFGQGTRLTVV.

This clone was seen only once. The CDR3, as DNA: TGTGCCAGCAGTCGGGCAATGCAGGGGGGTGGTCAGCCCCAGCATTTT. It codes for CASSRAMQGGGQPQHF. The V and J genes are TRBV27 and TRBJ1-5; 7 bases line up with TRBD1. Germline V CDR1 and CDR2: MNHEY, SMNVEV (reference sequence). The V gene end was trimmed by 5 bases and the J gene end by 6 bases; junction bases not matched to a gene: 13. The CDR3 consists of 16 residues.

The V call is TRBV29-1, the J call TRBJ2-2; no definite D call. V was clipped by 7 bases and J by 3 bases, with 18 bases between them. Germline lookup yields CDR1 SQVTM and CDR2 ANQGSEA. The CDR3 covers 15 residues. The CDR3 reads CSAQIRGADTGELFF. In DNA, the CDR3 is TGCAGCGCCCAGATACGTGGTGCGGACACCGGGGAGCTGTTTTTT.

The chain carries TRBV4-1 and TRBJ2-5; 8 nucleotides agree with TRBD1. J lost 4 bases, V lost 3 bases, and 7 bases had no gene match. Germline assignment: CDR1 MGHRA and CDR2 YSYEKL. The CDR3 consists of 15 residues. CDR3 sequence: CASSQGQVGLETQYF. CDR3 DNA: TGCGCCAGCAGCCAGGGACAGGTTGGCCTAGAGACCCAGTACTTC.

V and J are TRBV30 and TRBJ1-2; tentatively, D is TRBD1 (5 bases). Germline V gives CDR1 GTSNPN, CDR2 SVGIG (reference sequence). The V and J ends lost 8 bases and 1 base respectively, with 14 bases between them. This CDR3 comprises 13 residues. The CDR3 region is CAGQGMGNYGYTF. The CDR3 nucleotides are TGTGCCGGCCAGGGTATGGGTAACTATGGCTACACCTTC.

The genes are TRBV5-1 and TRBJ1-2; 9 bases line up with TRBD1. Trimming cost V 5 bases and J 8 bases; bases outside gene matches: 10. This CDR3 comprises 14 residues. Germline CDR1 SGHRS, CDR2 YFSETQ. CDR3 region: CASSPRTGAGGYTF. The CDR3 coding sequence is TGCGCCAGCAGTCCCCGGACAGGGGCCGGGGGCTACACCTTC. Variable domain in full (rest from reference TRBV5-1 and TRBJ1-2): KAGVTQTPRYLIKTRGQQVTLSCSPISGHRSVSWYQQTPGQGLQFLFEYFSETQRNKGNFPGRFSGRQFSNSRSEMNVSTLELGDSALYLCASSPRTGAGGYTFGSGTRLTVV.

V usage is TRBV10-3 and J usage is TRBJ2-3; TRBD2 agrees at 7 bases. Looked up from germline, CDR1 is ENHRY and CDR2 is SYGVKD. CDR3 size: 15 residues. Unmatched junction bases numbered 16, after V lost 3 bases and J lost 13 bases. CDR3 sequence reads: CAISEVEGLSGPEYF. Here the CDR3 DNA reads TGTGCCATCAGTGAAGTCGAAGGACTTAGCGGGCCGGAGTATTTT.

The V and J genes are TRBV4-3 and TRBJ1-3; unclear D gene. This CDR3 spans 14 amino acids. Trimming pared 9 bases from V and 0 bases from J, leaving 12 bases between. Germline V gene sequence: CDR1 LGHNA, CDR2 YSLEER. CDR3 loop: CASKRDYSGNTIYF. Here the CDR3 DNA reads TGCGCCAGTAAACGGGATTACTCTGGAAACACCATATATTTT.

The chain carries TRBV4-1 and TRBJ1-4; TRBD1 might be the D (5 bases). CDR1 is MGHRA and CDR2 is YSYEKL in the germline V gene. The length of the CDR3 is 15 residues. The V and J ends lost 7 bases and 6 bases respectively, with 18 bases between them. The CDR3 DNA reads TGCGCCAGCAACCGGGGGGGAGGAGTGGATGAAAAACTGTTTTTT. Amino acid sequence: CASNRGGGVDEKLFF.

The CDR3 protein is CASSQDLTGGWYEQYF. CDR3 nucleotides: TGCGCCAGCAGCCAAGATCTGACAGGGGGCTGGTACGAGCAGTACTTC. The chain employs TRBV4-3 and TRBJ2-7, with 10 nucleotides matching TRBD1. From germline, CDR1 is LGHNA and CDR2 YSLEER. The CDR3 runs to 16 residues. J lost 4 bases, V lost 0 bases, and 6 bases had no gene match.

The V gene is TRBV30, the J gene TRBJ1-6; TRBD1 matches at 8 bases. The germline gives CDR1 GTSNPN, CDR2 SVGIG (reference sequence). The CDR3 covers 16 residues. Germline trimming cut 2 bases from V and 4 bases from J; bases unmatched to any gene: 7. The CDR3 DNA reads TGTGCCTGGAGTATCACCGGGACAGGTTATAATTCACCCCTCCACTTT. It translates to CAWSITGTGYNSPLHF.

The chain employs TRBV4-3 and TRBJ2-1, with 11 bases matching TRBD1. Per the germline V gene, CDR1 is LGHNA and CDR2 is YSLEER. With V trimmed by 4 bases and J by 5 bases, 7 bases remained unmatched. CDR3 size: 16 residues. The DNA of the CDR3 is TGCGCCAGCAGCCGCGTACCGGGACAGGGGGACAATGAGCAGTTCTTC. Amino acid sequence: CASSRVPGQGDNEQFF.

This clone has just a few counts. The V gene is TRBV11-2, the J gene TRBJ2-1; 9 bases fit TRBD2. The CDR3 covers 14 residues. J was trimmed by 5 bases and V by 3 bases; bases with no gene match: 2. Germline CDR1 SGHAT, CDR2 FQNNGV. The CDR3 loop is CASSLVAGDNEQFF. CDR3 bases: TGTGCCAGCAGCTTGGTAGCGGGGGACAATGAGCAGTTCTTC.

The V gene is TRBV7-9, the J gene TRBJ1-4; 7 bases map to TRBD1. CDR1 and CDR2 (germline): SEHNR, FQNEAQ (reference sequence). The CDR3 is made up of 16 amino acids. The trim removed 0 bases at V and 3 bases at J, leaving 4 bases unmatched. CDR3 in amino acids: CASSLARGESNEKLFF. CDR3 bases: TGTGCCAGCAGCTTAGCCAGGGGGGAGTCTAATGAAAAACTGTTTTTT.

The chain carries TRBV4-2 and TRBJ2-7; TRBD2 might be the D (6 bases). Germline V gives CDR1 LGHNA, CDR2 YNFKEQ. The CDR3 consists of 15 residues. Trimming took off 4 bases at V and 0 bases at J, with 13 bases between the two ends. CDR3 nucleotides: TGTGCCAGCAGCCGGGAACGGGAGAGCTCCTACGAGCAGTACTTC. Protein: CASSRERESSYEQYF.

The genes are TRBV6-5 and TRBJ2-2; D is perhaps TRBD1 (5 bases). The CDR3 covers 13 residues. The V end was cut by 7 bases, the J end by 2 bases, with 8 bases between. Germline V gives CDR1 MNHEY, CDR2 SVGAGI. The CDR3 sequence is CASKGSNTGELFF. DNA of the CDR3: TGTGCCAGCAAGGGGTCTAACACCGGGGAGCTGTTTTTT.